This TCR beta chain was obtained from a study of T cell changes during pregnancy in multiple sclerosis. In germline, CDR1 is SGHTA, CDR2 FQGNSA. This CDR3 has 13 residues. Trimming left V 8 bases short and J 3 bases short, with 14 bases between. TCRdb's copy holds only in-frame clones and misses some; the assay was immunoSEQ multiplex PCR. The profile covers 65,000 to 95,000 clones, with over 75% appearing a single time and around 2% taken by the ten largest. The sequences come from peripheral blood, collected before pregnancy. This chain joins TRBV7-2 and TRBJ2-7; D is ambiguous. This sequence originates from a female donor with multiple sclerosis, enrolled in a pregnancy study. The CDR3 spells CASRRGLHYEQYF. The CDR3 DNA sequence: TGTGCCAGCCGCCGCGGCCTACACTACGAGCAGTACTTC.